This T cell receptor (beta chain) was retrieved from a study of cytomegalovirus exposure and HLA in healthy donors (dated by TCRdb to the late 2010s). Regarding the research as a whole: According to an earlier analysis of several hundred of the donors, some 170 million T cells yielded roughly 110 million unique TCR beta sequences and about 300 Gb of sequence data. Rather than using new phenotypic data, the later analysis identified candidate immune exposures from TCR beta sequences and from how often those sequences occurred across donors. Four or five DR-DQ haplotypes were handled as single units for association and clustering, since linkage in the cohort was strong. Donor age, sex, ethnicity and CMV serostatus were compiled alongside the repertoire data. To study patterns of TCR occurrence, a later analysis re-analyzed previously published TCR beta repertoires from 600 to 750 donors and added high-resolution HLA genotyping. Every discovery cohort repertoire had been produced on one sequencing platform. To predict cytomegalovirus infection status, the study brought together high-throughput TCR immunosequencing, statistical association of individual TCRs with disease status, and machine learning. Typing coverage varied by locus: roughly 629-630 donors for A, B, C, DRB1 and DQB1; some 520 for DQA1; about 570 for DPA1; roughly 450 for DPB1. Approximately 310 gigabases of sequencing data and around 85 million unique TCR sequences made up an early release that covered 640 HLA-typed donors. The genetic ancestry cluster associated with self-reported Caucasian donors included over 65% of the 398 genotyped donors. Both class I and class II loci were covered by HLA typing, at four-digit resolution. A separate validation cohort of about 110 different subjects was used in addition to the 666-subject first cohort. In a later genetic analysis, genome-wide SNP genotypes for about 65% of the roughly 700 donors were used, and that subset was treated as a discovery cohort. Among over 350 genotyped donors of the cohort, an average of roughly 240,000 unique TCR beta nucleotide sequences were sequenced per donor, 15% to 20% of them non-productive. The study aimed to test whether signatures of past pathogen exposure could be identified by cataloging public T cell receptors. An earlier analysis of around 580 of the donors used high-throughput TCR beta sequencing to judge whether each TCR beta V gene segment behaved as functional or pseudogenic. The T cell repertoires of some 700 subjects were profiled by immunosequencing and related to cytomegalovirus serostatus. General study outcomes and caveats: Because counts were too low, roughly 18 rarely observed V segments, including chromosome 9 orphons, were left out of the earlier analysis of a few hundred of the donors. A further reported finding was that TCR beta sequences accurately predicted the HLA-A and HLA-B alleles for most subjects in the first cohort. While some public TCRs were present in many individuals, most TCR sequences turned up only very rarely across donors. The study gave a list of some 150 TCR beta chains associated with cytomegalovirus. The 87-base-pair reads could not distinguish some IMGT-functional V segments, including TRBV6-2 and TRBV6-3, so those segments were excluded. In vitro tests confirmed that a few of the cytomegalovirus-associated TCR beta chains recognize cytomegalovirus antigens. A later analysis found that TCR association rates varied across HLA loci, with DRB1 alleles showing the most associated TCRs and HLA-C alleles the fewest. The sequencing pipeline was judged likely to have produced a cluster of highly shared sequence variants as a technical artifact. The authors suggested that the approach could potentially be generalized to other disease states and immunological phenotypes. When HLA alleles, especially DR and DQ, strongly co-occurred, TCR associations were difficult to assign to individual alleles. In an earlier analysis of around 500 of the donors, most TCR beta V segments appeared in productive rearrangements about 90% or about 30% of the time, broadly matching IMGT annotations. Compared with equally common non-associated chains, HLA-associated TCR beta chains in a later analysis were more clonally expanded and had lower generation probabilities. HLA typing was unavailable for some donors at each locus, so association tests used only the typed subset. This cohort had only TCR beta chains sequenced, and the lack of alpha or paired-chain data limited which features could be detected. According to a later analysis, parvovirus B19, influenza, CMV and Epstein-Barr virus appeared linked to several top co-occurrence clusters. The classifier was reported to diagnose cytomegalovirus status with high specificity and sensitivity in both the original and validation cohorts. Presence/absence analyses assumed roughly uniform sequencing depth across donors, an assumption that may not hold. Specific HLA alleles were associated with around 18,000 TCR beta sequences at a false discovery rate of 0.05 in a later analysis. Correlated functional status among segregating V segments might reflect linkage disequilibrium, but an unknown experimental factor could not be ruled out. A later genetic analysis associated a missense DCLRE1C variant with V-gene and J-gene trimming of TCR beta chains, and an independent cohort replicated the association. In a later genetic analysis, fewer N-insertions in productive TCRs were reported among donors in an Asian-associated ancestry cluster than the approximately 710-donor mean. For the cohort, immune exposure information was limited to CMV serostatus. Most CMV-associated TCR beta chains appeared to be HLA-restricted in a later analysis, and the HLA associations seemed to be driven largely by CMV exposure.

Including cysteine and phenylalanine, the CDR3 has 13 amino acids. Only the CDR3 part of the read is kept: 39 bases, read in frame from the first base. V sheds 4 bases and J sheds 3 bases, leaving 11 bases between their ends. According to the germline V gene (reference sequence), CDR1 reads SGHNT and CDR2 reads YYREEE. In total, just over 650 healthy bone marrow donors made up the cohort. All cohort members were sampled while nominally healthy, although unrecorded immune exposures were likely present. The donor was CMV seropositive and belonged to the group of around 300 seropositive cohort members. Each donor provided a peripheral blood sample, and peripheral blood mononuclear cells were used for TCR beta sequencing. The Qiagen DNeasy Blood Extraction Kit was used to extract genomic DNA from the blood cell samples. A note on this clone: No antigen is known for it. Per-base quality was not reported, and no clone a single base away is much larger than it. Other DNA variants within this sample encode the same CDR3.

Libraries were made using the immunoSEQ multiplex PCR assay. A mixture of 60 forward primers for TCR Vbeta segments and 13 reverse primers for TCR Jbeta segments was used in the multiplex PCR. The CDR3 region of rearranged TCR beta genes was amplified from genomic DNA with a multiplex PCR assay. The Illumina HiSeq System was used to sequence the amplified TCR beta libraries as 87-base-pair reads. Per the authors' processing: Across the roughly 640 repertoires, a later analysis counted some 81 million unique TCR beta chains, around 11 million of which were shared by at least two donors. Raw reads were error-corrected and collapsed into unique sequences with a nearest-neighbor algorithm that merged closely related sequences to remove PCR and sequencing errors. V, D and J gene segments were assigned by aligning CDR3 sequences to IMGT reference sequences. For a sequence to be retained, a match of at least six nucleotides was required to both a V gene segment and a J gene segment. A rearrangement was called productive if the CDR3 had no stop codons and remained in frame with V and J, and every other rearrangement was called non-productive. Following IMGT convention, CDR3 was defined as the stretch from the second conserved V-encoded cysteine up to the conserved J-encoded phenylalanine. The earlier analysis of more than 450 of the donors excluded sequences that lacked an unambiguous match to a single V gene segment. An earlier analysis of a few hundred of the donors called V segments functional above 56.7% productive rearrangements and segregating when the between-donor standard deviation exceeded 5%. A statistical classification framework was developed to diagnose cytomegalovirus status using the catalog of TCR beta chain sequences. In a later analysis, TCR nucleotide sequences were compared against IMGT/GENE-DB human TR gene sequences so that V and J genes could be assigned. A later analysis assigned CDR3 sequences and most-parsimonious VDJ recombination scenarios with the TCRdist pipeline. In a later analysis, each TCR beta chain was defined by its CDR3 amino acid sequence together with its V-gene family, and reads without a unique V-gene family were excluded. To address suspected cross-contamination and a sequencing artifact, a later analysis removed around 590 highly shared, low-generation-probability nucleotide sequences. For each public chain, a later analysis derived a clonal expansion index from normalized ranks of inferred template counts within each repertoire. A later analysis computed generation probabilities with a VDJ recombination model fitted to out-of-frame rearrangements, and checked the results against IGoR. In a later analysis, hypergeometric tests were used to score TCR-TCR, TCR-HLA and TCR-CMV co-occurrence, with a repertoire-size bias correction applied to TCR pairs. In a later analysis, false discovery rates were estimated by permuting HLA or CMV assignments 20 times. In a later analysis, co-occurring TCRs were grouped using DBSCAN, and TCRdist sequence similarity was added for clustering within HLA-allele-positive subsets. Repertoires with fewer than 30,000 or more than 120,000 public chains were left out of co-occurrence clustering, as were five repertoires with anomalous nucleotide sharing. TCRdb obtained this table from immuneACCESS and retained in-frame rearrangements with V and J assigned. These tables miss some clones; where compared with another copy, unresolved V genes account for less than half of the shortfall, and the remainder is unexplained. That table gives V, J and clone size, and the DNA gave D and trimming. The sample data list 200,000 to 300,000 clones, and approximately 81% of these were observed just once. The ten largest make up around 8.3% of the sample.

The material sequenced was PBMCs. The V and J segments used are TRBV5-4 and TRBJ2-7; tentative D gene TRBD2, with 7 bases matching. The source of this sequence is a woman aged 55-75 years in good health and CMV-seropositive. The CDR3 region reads CASSRGASYEQYF. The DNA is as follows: TGTGCCAGCAGCCGGGGGGCCAGCTACGAGCAGTACTTC.